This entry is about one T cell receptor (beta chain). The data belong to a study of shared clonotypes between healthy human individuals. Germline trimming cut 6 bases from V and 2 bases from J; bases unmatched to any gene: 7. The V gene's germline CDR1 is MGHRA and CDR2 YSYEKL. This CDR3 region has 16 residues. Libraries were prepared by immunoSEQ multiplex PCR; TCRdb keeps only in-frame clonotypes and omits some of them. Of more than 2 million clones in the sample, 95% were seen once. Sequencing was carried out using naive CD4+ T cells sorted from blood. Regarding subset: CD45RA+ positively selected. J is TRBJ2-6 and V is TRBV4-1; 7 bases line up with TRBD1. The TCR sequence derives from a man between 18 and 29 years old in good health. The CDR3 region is CASSFEGTAGANVLTF. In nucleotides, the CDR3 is TGCGCCAGCAGTTTTGAAGGGACAGCTGGGGCCAACGTCCTGACTTTC.